The 8 T cell receptor beta chains reported below all come from one sample, sequenced in a study of memory CD4+ T cells and cytomegalovirus serostatus. The sort gate was single viable CD3+CD4+CD8-CD45RO+ cells for memory CD4+ T cells. Clones were read by immunoSEQ multiplex PCR, and TCRdb kept only the in-frame ones, dropping some. Of about 50,000 clones in the sample, around 78% were seen once. Source material: memory CD4+ T cells from blood. These receptors were obtained from an adult in good health and CMV-seronegative.

J is TRBJ2-7 and V is TRBV5-8; no definite D call. V was clipped by 4 bases and J by 0 bases, with 14 bases between them. The germline V gene encodes CDR1 SGHTS and CDR2 YDEGEE. This CDR3 is 15 amino acids long. The CDR3 region is CASSVIGRSSYEQYF. Written as DNA, the CDR3 is TGTGCCAGCAGCGTAATAGGACGGAGCTCCTACGAGCAGTACTTC.

This clone has a handful of counts. V gene TRBV29-1 combines with J gene TRBJ2-1; the match to TRBD2 covers 12 bases. Trimming at V came to 2 bases and at J to 4 bases, leaving 3 bases not matched to a gene. The germline V gene encodes CDR1 SQVTM and CDR2 ANQGSEA. CDR3 length: 15 amino acids. CDR3 loop: CSVEITSGRYNEQFF. The CDR3, as DNA: TGCAGCGTTGAAATAACTAGCGGGAGGTACAATGAGCAGTTCTTC.

CDR3 sequence reads: CASGLDGSGPQETQYF. CDR3 in DNA: TGTGCTAGTGGTTTGGACGGGAGCGGGCCCCAAGAGACCCAGTACTTC. This chain links TRBV12-5 with TRBJ2-5; D may be TRBD2 (6 bases). The ends were cut back, 1 base at V and 1 base at J, with 13 bases in the middle. The CDR3 is made up of 16 amino acids. The germline V gene has CDR1 LGHNT and CDR2 FRNRAP.

The rearrangement joins TRBV7-3 to TRBJ2-1; the D gene is possibly TRBD2 (6 bases). The CDR3 has 15 amino acids. The germline V gene encodes CDR1 SGHTA and CDR2 FQGTGA. Trimming stripped 5 bases from V and 8 bases from J, with 19 bases between. Here the CDR3 reads CASSRAGPGVDEQFF. The CDR3 DNA reads TGTGCCAGCAGCCGCGCGGGACCTGGCGTGGATGAGCAGTTCTTC.

This clone was observed a handful of times. The V gene is TRBV2, the J gene TRBJ1-5; D ambiguous. V lost 6 bases, J lost 0 bases, and 9 bases lay in between. Germline V CDR1 and CDR2: SNHLY, FYNNEI. CDR3 length: 14 residues. CDR3 amino acids: CASRGGVSNQPQHF. The CDR3 region has the DNA TGTGCCAGCAGGGGAGGAGTTAGCAATCAGCCCCAGCATTTT.

The V and J genes are TRBV10-3 and TRBJ2-1; TRBD2 matches 9 bases. This CDR3 has 15 amino acids. Trimming took 9 bases from V and 4 from J; bases not matched to a gene: 10. CDR1 is ENHRY, CDR2 SYGVKD, per germline. The CDR3 sequence is CAISAASGKYNEQFF. The CDR3 nucleotides are TGTGCCATATCAGCGGCTAGCGGGAAGTACAATGAGCAGTTCTTC.

This chain links TRBV11-1 with TRBJ2-7, with 7 bases identical to TRBD1. The CDR3 has 13 amino acids. CDR1 and CDR2 from the germline V gene are SGHAT and FQDESV (reference sequence). With V trimmed by 5 bases and J by 2 bases, 3 bases remained unmatched. CDR3 DNA: TGTGCCAGCAGCCGGGACAGAACCTACGAGCAGTACTTC. Translated: CASSRDRTYEQYF.

The J gene is TRBJ1-2, the V gene TRBV19; D is possibly TRBD1 (5 bases). Per the germline V gene, CDR1 is LNHDA and CDR2 is SQIVND (reference sequence). V shed 7 bases and J shed 2 bases, with 17 bases lying between them. This CDR3 comprises 15 residues. DNA for the CDR3: TGTGCCAGTACCCTAGCGAGGGGCGGGAACTATGGCTACACCTTC. Amino acid sequence: CASTLARGGNYGYTF.